What follows are 8 T cell receptor beta chains derived from one specimen sequenced in a study of CD8 T cells in ankylosing spondylitis. TCRdb itself ran the 5' RACE reads through MiXCR, one entry per CDR3 protein. In the table there are about 160,000 distinct CDR3 sequences, roughly 10% of which are singletons. The sequencing sample was made of blood, either unsorted or a sorted T cell fraction (not recorded which). All receptors derive from a female donor with ankylosing spondylitis or in good health (not recorded which).

The sample holds a few counts of this clonotype. J is TRBJ2-1 and V is TRBV29-1, with 8 nucleotides matching TRBD2. Per the germline V gene, CDR1 is SQVTM and CDR2 is ANQGSEA. The CDR3 covers 16 residues. V was clipped by 3 bases and J by 3 bases; unmatched bases: 10. CDR3 residues: CSVDGSLAGIYNEQFF. Here the CDR3 DNA reads TGCAGCGTTGACGGCTCGTTAGCGGGAATCTACAATGAGCAGTTCTTC.

This clonotype was found many times. This CDR3 reads CASSLPQGKGIDNEQFF. CDR3 nucleotide sequence: TGTGCCAGCAGCTTACCCCAAGGGAAGGGGATTGACAATGAGCAGTTCTTC. J is TRBJ2-1 and V is TRBV7-8; weak D call: TRBD1 (5 bases). Germline CDR1 and CDR2: SGHVS and FQNEAQ. Trimming took off 2 bases at V and 5 bases at J, with 19 bases between the two ends. The CDR3 is 17 residues long. The full variable domain, its missing parts supplied by reference TRBV7-8 and TRBJ2-1, is GAGVSQSPRYKVAKRGQDVALRCDPISGHVSLFWYQQALGQGPEFLTYFQNEAQLDKSGLPSDRFFAERPEGSVSTLKIQRTQQEDSAVYLCASSLPQGKGIDNEQFFGPGTRLTVL.

This sequence joins TRBV6-1 and TRBJ1-3, with 8 nucleotides matching TRBD1. With V trimmed by 6 bases and J by 4 bases, 5 bases remained unmatched. CDR3 length equals 14 residues. CDR1 is MNHNS, CDR2 SASEGT, per germline. DNA for the CDR3: TGTGCCAGCAGGACCCCAGGGGGCGGAAACACCATATATTTT. It specifies CASRTPGGGNTIYF.

This clonotype has more than one count but fewer than ten. J is TRBJ1-2 and V is TRBV4-3; a possible D gene is TRBD1 (5 bases). The CDR3 covers 15 residues. Germline CDR1 reads LGHNA; CDR2 reads YSLEER. V lost 4 bases, J lost 1 base, and 13 bases lay in between. CDR3 sequence: CASSPRGTYNYGYTF. The CDR3 DNA sequence: TGCGCCAGCAGCCCCCGGGGGACTTATAACTATGGCTACACCTTC.

The gene calls are TRBV3-1 and TRBJ2-6, with TRBD1 identical over 9 bases. CDR3 length: 17 residues. V lost 7 bases and J lost 2; bases outside the gene matches: 9. Germline V gives CDR1 LGHDT, CDR2 YNNKEL (reference sequence). CDR3 region: CASIDTGGVAGANVLTF. The CDR3 coding sequence is TGTGCCAGCATCGACACAGGGGGCGTGGCTGGGGCCAACGTCCTGACTTTC.

A word on this clonotype: It may be a read error: a sequence one base away is much more abundant. The rearrangement uses TRBV3-1 and TRBJ2-5; 8 bases agree with TRBD2. V lost 2 bases to trimming and J lost 6 bases; unmatched junction nucleotides: 2. This CDR3 has 13 residues. CDR1 is LGHDT and CDR2 is YNNKEL in the germline V gene (reference sequence). The CDR3 here is CASSQRLAKTQYF. The CDR3 DNA is TGTGCCAGCAGCCAACGACTAGCGAAGACCCAGTACTTC.

This clonotype was seen a handful of times. The rearrangement links TRBV30 to TRBJ2-7, with D perhaps TRBD1 (6 bases). CDR1 GTSNPN and CDR2 SVGIG come from the germline V gene (reference sequence). V lost 1 base, J lost 6 bases, and 16 bases lay in between. This CDR3 spans 14 amino acids. CDR3 region: CAWSGRTADGEQYF. CDR3 DNA sequence: TGTGCCTGGAGTGGTAGGACAGCTGACGGCGAGCAGTACTTC.

A few counts support this clonotype. The chain combines TRBV7-9 with TRBJ2-3, with 7 bases that match TRBD2. Trimming removed 5 bases from V and 3 bases from J; junction bases left unmatched: 8. The CDR3 contains 15 residues. The V gene's germline CDR1 is SEHNR and CDR2 FQNEAQ (reference sequence). This CDR3 reads CASSPGGRVTDTQYF. The CDR3 DNA is TGTGCCAGCAGCCCGGGGGGTAGAGTGACAGATACGCAGTATTTT.